These 8 T cell receptor beta chains were all obtained from the same sample, sequenced in a study of blood T cells in healthy people across ages. Through a sample-barcoded 5' primer and a J-beta primer mix, a second PCR was run for roughly 6 to 11 cycles. Via MiXCR, TCRdb re-called the 5' RACE reads, giving one row per CDR3 protein. Here the sample spans about 1 million distinct CDR3 sequences, approximately 25% being singletons. The sample was also reused in another study, on T cells of mothers and their children.

Material: blood. The receptors here all came from a girl aged 2 to 10 in good health.

The gene calls are TRBV12-3 or TRBV12-4 and TRBJ2-5; D may be TRBD1 (6 bases). V dropped 1 base and J dropped 2 bases, with 11 bases sitting between them. The CDR3 runs 15 residues. This CDR3 is CASSLERGWQETQYF. The CDR3 DNA reads as TGTGCCAGCAGTTTAGAGAGGGGGTGGCAAGAGACCCAGTACTTC.

This chain links TRBV20-1 with TRBJ2-7; 8 bases line up with TRBD2. Germline-derived CDR1 and CDR2 are DFQATT and SNEGSKA (reference sequence). The CDR3 runs to 13 residues. The V segment lost 6 bases and the J segment 3 bases; nucleotides outside the gene matches: 7. CDR3 residues: CSAKTSDYYEQYF. The CDR3 DNA is TGCAGTGCCAAGACTAGCGACTACTACGAGCAGTACTTC.

Only a few counts were recorded for this clonotype. The V call is TRBV20-1, the J call TRBJ1-1, with D maybe TRBD1 (5 bases). CDR1 is DFQATT and CDR2 is SNEGSKA in the germline V gene (reference sequence). The CDR3 has 11 residues. V was trimmed by 7 bases and J by 7 bases, leaving 13 bases between them. The CDR3 DNA sequence: TGCAGTGTAAGCAGGGTTAGTGAAGCTTTCTTT. Protein sequence: CSVSRVSEAFF.

This clonotype was seen a few times. The rearrangement uses TRBV12-3 or TRBV12-4 and TRBJ2-1, with a tentative D call TRBD2 (7 bases). The CDR3 has 15 amino acids. V was trimmed by 3 bases and J by 10 bases, leaving 19 bases between them. As DNA, the CDR3 is TGTGCCAGCAGTTTTTATGAGGGGGGGCTCGGCGAGCAGTTCTTC. The encoded protein is CASSFYEGGLGEQFF.

The chain recombines TRBV7-8 with TRBJ2-5; 10 bases are a match to TRBD2. This CDR3 spans 15 amino acids. The V and J ends lost 2 bases and 11 bases, in that order; junction bases with no gene match: 11. CDR1 is SGHVS and CDR2 is FQNEAQ in the germline V gene. The CDR3 DNA is TGTGCCAGCAGCTTAATACTAGCGGGGCCTACAGAGCAGTACTTC. It yields the protein CASSLILAGPTEQYF.

In this sample, this clonotype turned up once. This may arise from a read error, as a much more abundant clone is one base away. The rearrangement joins TRBV28 to TRBJ2-7; no definite D call. The CDR3 spans 12 residues. Germline CDR1 reads MDHEN; CDR2 reads SYDVKM. CDR3 in amino acids: CASRVGSYEQCF. The CDR3 nucleotides are TGTGCCAGCAGGGTGGGCTCCTACGAGCAGTGCTTC.

The chain employs TRBV5-1 and TRBJ2-1; TRBD2 matches at 14 bases. Trimming cost V 2 bases and J 3 bases; bases outside gene matches: 4. This CDR3 has 17 amino acids. From germline, CDR1 is SGHRS and CDR2 YFSETQ. The CDR3 coding sequence is TGCGCCAGCAGCTTTACGGGACTAGCGGGGGTCTACAATGAGCAGTTCTTC. Protein sequence: CASSFTGLAGVYNEQFF.

This clonotype was seen a handful of times. The rearrangement joins TRBV10-2 to TRBJ1-2, with 7 bases aligning to TRBD1. The germline V gene has CDR1 WSHSY and CDR2 SAAADI. J lost 0 bases, V lost 6 bases, and 4 bases had no gene match. This CDR3 is 14 amino acids long. CDR3 sequence (DNA): TGCGCCAGCAGCCAGGGGACAGCTAACTATGGCTACACCTTC. It specifies CASSQGTANYGYTF.